This TCR beta chain was identified in a study of blood T cells in healthy people across ages. The wider study: About one barcoded beta molecule per two T cells was the capture yield of template switching.

Primers used in a second PCR of roughly 7 to 12 cycles were a sample-barcoded 5' primer and a J-beta primer mix. TCRdb processed the 5' RACE reads anew with MiXCR; each CDR3 protein has one entry. The data contain about 730,000 distinct CDR3 sequences, approximately 39% of them singletons. Peripheral blood from each donor was collected in a volume of 9.5 to 10 milliliters. Worth noting for this clonotype: As yet, its antigen is unknown.

Overall study results and limits: The fall in TCR beta diversity per million T cells was roughly linear with age. Any changes in expanded clonotypes were possibly confounded, as donor CMV status remained unknown.

The TCR comes from a woman aged 60-75 years in good health. The sample consisted of blood.

CDR3 in DNA: TGTGCCAGCAGCCCTCCCCATAAGGACGGTAATCAGCCCCAGCATTTT. Encoded protein: CASSPPHKDGNQPQHF. V is TRBV6-2 or TRBV6-3 and J is TRBJ1-5; no reliable D call. Trimming removed 6 bases at V and 4 bases at J, with 19 bases between. The length of the CDR3 is 16 residues. Germline assignment: CDR1 MNHEY and CDR2 SVGEGT.